These 15 T cell receptor beta chains came from one sample sequenced in a study of cytomegalovirus exposure and HLA in healthy donors. Method: immunoSEQ multiplex PCR; TCRdb's copy keeps in-frame clones and lacks some. The profile shows 150,000 to 200,000 clones, around 85% of them singletons. The sequencing input was PBMCs. The receptor set was obtained from a young man in good health and CMV-seropositive.

This chain joins TRBV5-1 and TRBJ2-7; TRBD1 might be the D (6 bases). From germline, CDR1 is SGHRS and CDR2 YFSETQ. The germline V and J ends were trimmed by 4 bases and 0 bases, with 8 bases remaining between them. There are 13 residues in the CDR3. The DNA for the CDR3 is TGCGCCAGCAGCCGGGACAACTCCTACGAGCAGTACTTC. Its translation: CASSRDNSYEQYF.

The rearrangement joins TRBV29-1 to TRBJ2-5, with 7 nucleotides matching TRBD2. This CDR3 is 13 amino acids long. V dropped 6 bases and J dropped 3; count of bases not matched to a gene: 7. The germline CDR1 and CDR2 sequences are SQVTM and ANQGSEA. The CDR3 nucleotides read TGCAGCGTCTCTCAGAGCGGGAAAGAGACCCAGTACTTC. Its protein product is CSVSQSGKETQYF.

V and J are TRBV5-8 and TRBJ2-7; 8 nucleotides match TRBD1. Germline V gene data show CDR1 as SGHTS and CDR2 as YDEGEE. This CDR3 spans 15 amino acids. J was trimmed by 3 bases and V by 5 bases; bases with no gene match: 10. CDR3 bases: TGTGCCAGCAGTCGAGGTAAGACAGGGGACTACGAGCAGTACTTC. It specifies CASSRGKTGDYEQYF.

The rearrangement uses TRBV7-8 and TRBJ2-3, with 12 bases that match TRBD2. The CDR3 has 15 amino acids. V shed 2 bases and J 6 bases; nucleotides not matched to a gene: 3. Germline V gene data show CDR1 as SGHVS and CDR2 as FQNEAQ. CDR3 in DNA: TGTGCCAGCAGCTTACGACTAGCGGGAGCGGATACGCAGTATTTT. Translating gives CASSLRLAGADTQYF.

The chain employs TRBV28 and TRBJ2-7; 9 bases match TRBD2. The CDR3 length is 15 residues. Germline CDR1 is MDHEN and CDR2 is SYDVKM. After removal of 5 bases from V and 3 bases from J, the junction contained 8 bases not matched to a gene. The chain's CDR3 is CASSPRLAGIYEQYF. The CDR3 DNA reads TGTGCCAGCAGTCCCAGGCTAGCGGGGATCTACGAGCAGTACTTC.

The rearrangement joins TRBV4-2 to TRBJ2-1; TRBD1 might be the D (7 bases). Trimming removed 4 bases from V and 4 bases from J, with 14 bases in between. CDR3 length: 15 residues. Germline V gene sequence: CDR1 LGHNA, CDR2 YNFKEQ. The CDR3 here is CASSLGGDSYNEQFF. The CDR3 coding sequence is TGTGCCAGCAGCCTCGGAGGGGACAGTTACAATGAGCAGTTCTTC.

This clone appeared a single time. This chain connects TRBV5-5 to TRBJ2-5, with D unclear. Trimming stripped 0 bases from V and 5 bases from J, with 8 bases between. Germline CDR1 and CDR2: SGHKS and YYEKEE (reference sequence). The CDR3 loop spans 13 amino acids. The CDR3 loop reads CASSLGAGETQYF. CDR3 in DNA: TGTGCCAGCAGCTTGGGAGCCGGGGAGACCCAGTACTTC. The complete variable domain, with remaining parts taken from reference TRBV5-5 and TRBJ2-5, reads DAGVTQSPTHLIKTRGQQVTLRCSPISGHKSVSWYQQVLGQGPQFIFQYYEKEERGRGNFPDRFSARQFPNYSSELNVNALLLGDSALYLCASSLGAGETQYFGPGTRLLVL.

CDR3 region: CASSDDRDTESPLHF. CDR3 DNA: TGTGCCAGCAGTGATGACCGGGACACAGAGTCACCCCTCCACTTT. The chain links TRBV27 to TRBJ1-6, with D perhaps TRBD1 (6 bases). Germline V lookup: CDR1 MNHEY, CDR2 SMNVEV (reference sequence). Trimming removed 5 bases at V and 10 bases at J, with 18 bases between. The CDR3 extends over 15 amino acids.

The V gene is TRBV11-2, the J gene TRBJ2-7; tentative D call: TRBD1 (5 bases). From germline, CDR1 is SGHAT and CDR2 FQNNGV. V lost 6 bases and J lost 6, with 12 bases in between. The CDR3 runs 12 residues. The CDR3 spells CASSFQGFEQYF. DNA of the CDR3: TGTGCCAGCAGTTTTCAGGGCTTCGAGCAGTACTTC.

The chain uses TRBV25-1 and TRBJ2-2, with 7 bases identical to TRBD2. CDR3 length: 16 residues. V lost 10 bases and J lost 3; bases outside the gene matches: 14. Germline V gene sequence: CDR1 MGHDK, CDR2 SYGVNS. This chain's CDR3 is CATADLSRGDTGELFF. CDR3 DNA: TGTGCCACCGCTGATTTGTCCCGGGGGGACACCGGGGAGCTGTTTTTT.

J is TRBJ2-7 and V is TRBV29-1; TRBD2 matches 11 bases. The CDR3 contains 15 residues. J was trimmed by 1 base and V by 0 bases; bases with no gene match: 2. Germline V gives CDR1 SQVTM, CDR2 ANQGSEA. CDR3 protein: CSVEDRLAGSYEQYF. CDR3 nucleotides: TGCAGCGTTGAAGATAGACTAGCGGGGTCCTACGAGCAGTACTTC.

The chain couples TRBV18 to TRBJ2-7; a weak D match, TRBD1 (6 bases). This CDR3 is 13 amino acids long. From germline, CDR1 is KGHSH and CDR2 LQKENI. Trimming cost V 3 bases and J 6 bases, with 12 bases left between them. CDR3 region: CASSPAGQSEQYF. CDR3 DNA sequence: TGTGCCAGCTCACCTGCCGGACAGAGCGAGCAGTACTTC.

V and J are TRBV28 and TRBJ1-2; no clear D. CDR3 size: 14 residues. Looked up from germline, CDR1 is MDHEN and CDR2 is SYDVKM. The V end was cut by 3 bases, the J end by 0 bases, with 8 bases between. CDR3 bases: TGTGCCAGCAGTTTTGGAGCGGCTAACTATGGCTACACCTTC. Translating gives CASSFGAANYGYTF.

This chain joins TRBV10-3 and TRBJ2-3; 10 bases align to TRBD2. Losses at the gene ends were 7 bases for V and 4 bases for J; bases not matched to a gene: 5. Germline CDR1 reads ENHRY; CDR2 reads SYGVKD. The CDR3 extends over 14 amino acids. The DNA of the CDR3 is TGTGCCATCACTAGCGGGAGTGAGGCAGATACGCAGTATTTT. It is translated as CAITSGSEADTQYF.

This clone was seen a few times. The V call is TRBV5-1, the J call TRBJ2-7, with 9 bases lining up with TRBD1. The CDR3 runs 14 residues. With 3 bases clipped from V and 2 bases from J, the junction kept 3 bases outside the gene matches. CDR1 is SGHRS, CDR2 YFSETQ, per germline. The CDR3 region is CASSSRQGAYEQYF. The CDR3 region has the DNA TGCGCCAGCAGCTCGCGACAGGGGGCCTACGAGCAGTACTTC.